This T cell receptor beta chain came from a study of cytomegalovirus exposure and HLA in healthy donors. At collection, donors were nominally healthy, but unrecorded immune exposures were probable. Concerning this clone itself: Its specificity is unknown.

Findings and limits, study-wide: A prior analysis recorded that most TCR beta V segments were productive about 87% or about 30% of the time. Most TCR sequences were seen very rarely across donors, but some public TCRs occurred in many. Some V segments, including TRBV6-2 and TRBV6-3, were excluded as indistinguishable.

PCR used 60 Vbeta primers and 13 Jbeta primers. The table came from immunoSEQ multiplex PCR; TCRdb's copy has only in-frame clones and leaves some out. The sample lists about 210,000 clones, around 90% occurring once. Trimming shortened V by 0 bases and J by 2 bases, and 15 bases separated the two germline ends. This CDR3 comprises 17 residues. Looked up from germline, CDR1 is MNHEY and CDR2 is SMNVEV (reference sequence). Material for sequencing was PBMCs. The receptor comes from a boy between 2 and 10 years old in good health and CMV-seronegative. This rearrangement joins TRBV27 to TRBJ2-3, with D unresolved. This CDR3 is CASSLSASQRPTDTQYF. CDR3 DNA: TGTGCCAGCAGTTTATCGGCTAGTCAAAGGCCCACAGATACGCAGTATTTT.